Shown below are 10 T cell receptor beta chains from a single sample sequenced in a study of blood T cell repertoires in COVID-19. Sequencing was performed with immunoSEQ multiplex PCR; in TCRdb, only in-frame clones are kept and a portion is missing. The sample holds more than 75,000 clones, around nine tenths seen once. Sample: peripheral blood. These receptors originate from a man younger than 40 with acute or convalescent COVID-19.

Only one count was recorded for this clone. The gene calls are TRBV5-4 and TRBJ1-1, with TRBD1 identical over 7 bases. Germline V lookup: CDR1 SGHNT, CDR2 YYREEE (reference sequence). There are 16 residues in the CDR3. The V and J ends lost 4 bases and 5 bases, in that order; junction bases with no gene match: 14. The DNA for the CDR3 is TGTGCCAGCAGCCCGGCTGACAGGGCCCGGAGGACTGAAGCTTTCTTT. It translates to CASSPADRARRTEAFF.

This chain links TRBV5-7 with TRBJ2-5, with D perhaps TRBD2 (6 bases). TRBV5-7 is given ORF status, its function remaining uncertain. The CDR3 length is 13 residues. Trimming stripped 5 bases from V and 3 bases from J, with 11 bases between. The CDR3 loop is CASRRDFEETQYF. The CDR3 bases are TGTGCCAGCAGGCGGGACTTCGAAGAGACCCAGTACTTC.

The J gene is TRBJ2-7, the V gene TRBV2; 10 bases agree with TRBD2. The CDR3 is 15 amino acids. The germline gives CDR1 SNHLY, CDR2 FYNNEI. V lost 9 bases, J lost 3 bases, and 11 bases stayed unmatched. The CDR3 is CASTIAGGPGYEQYF. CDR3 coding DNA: TGTGCCAGTACCATAGCGGGGGGACCGGGCTACGAGCAGTACTTC.

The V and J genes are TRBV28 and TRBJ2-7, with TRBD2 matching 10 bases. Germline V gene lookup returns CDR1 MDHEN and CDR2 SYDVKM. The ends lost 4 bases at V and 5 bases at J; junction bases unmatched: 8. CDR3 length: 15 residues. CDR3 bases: TGTGCCAGCAGTTCGAAAGCGGGAGGGAGGAACGAGCAGTACTTC. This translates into CASSSKAGGRNEQYF.

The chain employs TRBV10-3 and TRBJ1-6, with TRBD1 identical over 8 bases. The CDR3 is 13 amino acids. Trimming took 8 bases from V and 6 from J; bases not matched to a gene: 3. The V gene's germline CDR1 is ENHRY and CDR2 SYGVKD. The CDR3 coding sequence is TGTGCCATCGGACAGGGAATTAATTCACCCCTCCACTTT. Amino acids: CAIGQGINSPLHF.

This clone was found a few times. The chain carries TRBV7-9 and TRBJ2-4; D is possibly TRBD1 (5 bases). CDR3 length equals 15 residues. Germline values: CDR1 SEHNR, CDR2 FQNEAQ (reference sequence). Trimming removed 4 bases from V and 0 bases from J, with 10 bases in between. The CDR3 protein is CASSSDRLAKNIQYF. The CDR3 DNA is TGTGCCAGCAGCTCCGACAGATTAGCCAAAAACATTCAGTACTTC.

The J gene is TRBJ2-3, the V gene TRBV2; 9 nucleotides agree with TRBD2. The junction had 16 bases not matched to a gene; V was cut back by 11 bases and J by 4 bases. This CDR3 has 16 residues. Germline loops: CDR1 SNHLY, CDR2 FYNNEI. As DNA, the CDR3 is TGTGCCTACGATGACTGGCGGGAGGGCCGGGCAGATACGCAGTATTTT. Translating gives CAYDDWREGRADTQYF. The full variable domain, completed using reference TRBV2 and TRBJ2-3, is EPEVTQTPSHQVTQMGQEVILRCVPISNHLYFYWYRQILGQKVEFLVSFYNNEISEKSEIFDDQFSVERPDGSNFTLKIRSTKLEDSAMYFCAYDDWREGRADTQYFGPGTRLTVL.

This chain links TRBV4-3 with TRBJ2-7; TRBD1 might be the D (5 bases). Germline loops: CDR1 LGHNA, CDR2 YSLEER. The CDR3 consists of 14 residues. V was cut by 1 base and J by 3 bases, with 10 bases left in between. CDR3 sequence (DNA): TGCGCCAGCAGCCAAGGAATGGGGCTCTACGAGCAGTACTTC. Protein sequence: CASSQGMGLYEQYF.

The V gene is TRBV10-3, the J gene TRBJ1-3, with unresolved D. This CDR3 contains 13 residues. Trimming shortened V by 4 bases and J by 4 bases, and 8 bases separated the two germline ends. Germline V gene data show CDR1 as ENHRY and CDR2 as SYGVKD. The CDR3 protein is CAISVAEGNTIYF. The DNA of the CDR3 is TGTGCCATCAGTGTGGCAGAAGGAAACACCATATATTTT.

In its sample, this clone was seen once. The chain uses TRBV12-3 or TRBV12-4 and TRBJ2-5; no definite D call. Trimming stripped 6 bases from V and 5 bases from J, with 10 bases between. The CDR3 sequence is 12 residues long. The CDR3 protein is CASRWHKETQYF. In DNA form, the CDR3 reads TGTGCCAGCAGATGGCACAAGGAGACCCAGTACTTC.